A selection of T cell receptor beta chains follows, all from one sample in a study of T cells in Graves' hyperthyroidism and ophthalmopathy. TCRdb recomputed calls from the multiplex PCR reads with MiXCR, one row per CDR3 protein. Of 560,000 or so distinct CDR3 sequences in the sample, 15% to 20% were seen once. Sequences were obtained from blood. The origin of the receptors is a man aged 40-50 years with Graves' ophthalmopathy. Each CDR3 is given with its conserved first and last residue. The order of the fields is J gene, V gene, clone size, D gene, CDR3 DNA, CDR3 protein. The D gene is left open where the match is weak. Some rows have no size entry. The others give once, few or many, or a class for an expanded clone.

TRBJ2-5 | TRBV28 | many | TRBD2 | TGTGCCACCTCGACCTCGGGACTAGCGGGAGTTGAGACCCAGTACTTC | CATSTSGLAGVETQYF
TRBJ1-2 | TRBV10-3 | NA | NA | TGTGCCATCAGGTTCGAGGGGTTGGATGGCTACACCTTC | CAIRFEGLDGYTF
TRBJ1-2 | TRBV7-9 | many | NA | TGTGCCAGCAGCCAAGGGGCGGTCGACTATGGCTACACCTTC | CASSQGAVDYGYTF
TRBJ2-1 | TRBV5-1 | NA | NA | TGCGCCAGCAGCTTGCCCCAGGGGAGGGATGAGCAGTTCTTC | CASSLPQGRDEQFF
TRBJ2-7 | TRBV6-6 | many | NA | TGTGCCAGCAGTTACGGTTCCGGGCAGATAACCTACGAGCAGTACTTC | CASSYGSGQITYEQYF
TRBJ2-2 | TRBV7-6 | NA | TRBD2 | TGTGCCAGCAGCCCTAGCGGGGGGAGCACCGGGGAGCTGTTTTTT | CASSPSGGSTGELFF
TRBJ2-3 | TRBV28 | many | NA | TGTGCCAGCAGGTCATCAGCGGCGGGCTTCAGCACAGATACGCAGTATTTT | CASRSSAAGFSTDTQYF
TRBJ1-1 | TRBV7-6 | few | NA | TGTGCCAGCACCCAGGGACCCAGAGGGACTGAAGCTTTCTTT | CASTQGPRGTEAFF
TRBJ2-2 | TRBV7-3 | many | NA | TGTGCCAGCAGCTTACAGGCTTGGCTAGGCACCGGGGAGCTGTTTTTT | CASSLQAWLGTGELFF
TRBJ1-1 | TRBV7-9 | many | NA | TGTGCCAGCAGCTTACTCACGGGGAACACTGAAGCTTTCTTT | CASSLLTGNTEAFF
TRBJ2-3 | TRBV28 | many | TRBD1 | TGTGCCAGCAGTTCAGGAGCTCTGGGGACAGGGGGCACAGATACGCAGTATTTT | CASSSGALGTGGTDTQYF
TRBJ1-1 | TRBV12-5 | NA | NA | TGTGCTAGTGGTTTATCGAGGAGGAACACTGAAGCTCTCTTT | CASGLSRRNTEALF
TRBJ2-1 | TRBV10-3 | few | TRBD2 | TGTGCCACCAAGCCGGGACTAGCGGGAGAGCCCACCTACAATGAGCAGTTCTTC | CATKPGLAGEPTYNEQFF
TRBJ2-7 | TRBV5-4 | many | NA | TGTGCCAGCGCTATGGTGGGGTCCTACGAGCAGTACTTC | CASAMVGSYEQYF
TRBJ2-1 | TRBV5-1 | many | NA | TGCGCCAGCAGCAGGGCGCCCCCCTACAATGAGCAGTTCTTC | CASSRAPPYNEQFF
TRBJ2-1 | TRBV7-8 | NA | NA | TGTGCCAGCAGCATCTATGAAGAGCAGTTCTTC | CASSIYEEQFF
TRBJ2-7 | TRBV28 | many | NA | TGTGCCAGCAGTTTAGGAGGGTATAGGGCCCAATACGAGCAGTACTTC | CASSLGGYRAQYEQYF
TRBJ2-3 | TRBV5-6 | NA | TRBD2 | TGTGCCAGCAGCACGGGACTAGCGGCAGATACGCAGTATTTT | CASSTGLAADTQYF
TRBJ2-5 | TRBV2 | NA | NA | TGTGCCAGCAGTGAAGATCGCTTCCAAGAGACCCAGTACTTC | CASSEDRFQETQYF
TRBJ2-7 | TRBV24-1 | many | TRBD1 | TGTGCCACCAGTGATTCCGGGACAGGGCCCTACGAGCAGTACTTC | CATSDSGTGPYEQYF
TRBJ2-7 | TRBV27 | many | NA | TGTGCCAGCAGTTCCAAGGCGGTATCCTACGAGCAGTACTTC | CASSSKAVSYEQYF
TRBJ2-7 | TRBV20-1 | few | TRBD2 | TGCAGTGCTAGAGATGTCAGCGGGGGATCCTACGAGCAGTACTTC | CSARDVSGGSYEQYF
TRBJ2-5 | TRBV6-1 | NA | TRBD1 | TGTGCCAGCCATACGACAGGGCGTGGCGAGACCCAGTACTTC | CASHTTGRGETQYF
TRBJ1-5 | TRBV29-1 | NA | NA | TGCAGCGTTCAGGTAGGGACCTTCAAGGCCCGGGCTTATAGCAATCAGCCCCAGCATTTT | CSVQVGTFKARAYSNQPQHF
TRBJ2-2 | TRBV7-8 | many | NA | TGTGCCAGCAGCTTAGCGGGCTGGCGGGTCGACACCGGGGAGCTGTTTTTT | CASSLAGWRVDTGELFF
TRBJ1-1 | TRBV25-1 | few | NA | TGTGCCAGCAGTGAACTCCGGACAGTGAACACTGAAGCTTTCTTT | CASSELRTVNTEAFF
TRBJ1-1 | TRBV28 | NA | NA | TGTGCCAGCAGTCTCCGCGCCGGATCTAACACTGAAGCTTTCTTT | CASSLRAGSNTEAFF
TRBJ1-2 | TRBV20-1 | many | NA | TGCAGTGGCTGGGGTGGGGGACATGGCTACACCTTC | CSGWGGGHGYTF
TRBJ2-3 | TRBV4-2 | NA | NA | TGTGCCAGCAGCCAAGTAGGTCGAGAGGGTACGCAGTATTTT | CASSQVGREGTQYF
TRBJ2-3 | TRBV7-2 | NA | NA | TGTGCCAGCAGCTTTTACTCAGCCACAGATACGCAGTATTTT | CASSFYSATDTQYF
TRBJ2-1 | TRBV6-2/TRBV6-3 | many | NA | TGTGCCAGCAGTCGTGGGGTTAGCGGAGTGTCTGAGCAGTTCTTC | CASSRGVSGVSEQFF
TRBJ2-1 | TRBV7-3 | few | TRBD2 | TGTGCCAGCAGCTCGAGCGTAGCGGGGGCCACCAATGAGCAGTTCTTC | CASSSSVAGATNEQFF
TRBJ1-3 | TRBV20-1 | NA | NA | TGCAGTGCTAGTGGTTCTGGAAACACCATATATTTT | CSASGSGNTIYF
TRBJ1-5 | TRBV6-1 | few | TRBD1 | TGTGCCAGCAGTGAATATTGGACAGGGCCAAAATTCACCCAGCATTTT | CASSEYWTGPKFTQHF
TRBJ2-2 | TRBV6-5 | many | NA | TGTGCCAGCAACATTGGATACCAGAGGGCCACCGGGGAGCTGTTTTTT | CASNIGYQRATGELFF
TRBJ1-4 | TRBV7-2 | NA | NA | TGTGCCAGCAGCTTAGGTCGACAGGCTAATGAAAAACTGTTTTTT | CASSLGRQANEKLFF
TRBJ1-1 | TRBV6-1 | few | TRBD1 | TGTGCCAGCAGTTGGACCCAGGGGGCAATCACTGAAGCTTTCTTT | CASSWTQGAITEAFF
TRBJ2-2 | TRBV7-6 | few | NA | TGTGCCAGCAGCTTAAGATCAGATTTCTACACCGGGGAGCTGTTTTTT | CASSLRSDFYTGELFF
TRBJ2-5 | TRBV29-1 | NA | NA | TGCAGCGGGGCCGTCCTTTCGGAGACCCAGTACTTC | CSGAVLSETQYF
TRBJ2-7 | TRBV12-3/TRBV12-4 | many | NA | TGTGCCAGCAGTTTATCCGGGACGGTATCCTACGAGCAGTACTTC | CASSLSGTVSYEQYF
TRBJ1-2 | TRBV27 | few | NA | TGTGCCAGCAGGACCGTAGGTGCTAACTATGGCTACACCTTC | CASRTVGANYGYTF
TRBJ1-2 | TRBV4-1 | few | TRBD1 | TGCGCCAGCAGCCAAGAAATCGGATGGGGGACAGGGGTTGGCTACACCTTC | CASSQEIGWGTGVGYTF
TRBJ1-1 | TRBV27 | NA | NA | TGTGCCAGCAGGACGGCCGAGGGTAACACTGAAGCTTTCTTT | CASRTAEGNTEAFF
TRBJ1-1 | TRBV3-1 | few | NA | TGTGCCAGCAGCCAAGCTTGGAAGGGGGGGTATAGGGCTTTCTTT | CASSQAWKGGYRAFF
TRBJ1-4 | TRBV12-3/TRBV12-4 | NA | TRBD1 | TGTGCCAGCAGATATGGACAGGGGGGTGAAAAACTGTTTTTT | CASRYGQGGEKLFF
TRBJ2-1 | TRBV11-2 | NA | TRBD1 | TGTGCCAGCAGCTCCGGACAGGGGGCGAGAGGGCCCGGGTTCTTC | CASSSGQGARGPGFF
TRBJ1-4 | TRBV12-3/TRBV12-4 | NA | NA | TGTGCCAGCAGTTTAGGGGCAGCCGCAACTAATGAAAAACTGTTTTTT | CASSLGAAATNEKLFF
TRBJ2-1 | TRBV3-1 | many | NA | TGTGCCAGCAGCCTCGATCGGGGGCAAACGGGGCAGTTCTTC | CASSLDRGQTGQFF
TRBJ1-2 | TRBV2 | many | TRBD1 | TGTGCCAGCAAGGGACAGATGTTCTATGGCTACACCTTC | CASKGQMFYGYTF
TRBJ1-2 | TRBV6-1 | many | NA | TGTGCCAGCAGGCAGCTTGACTATGGCTACACCTTC | CASRQLDYGYTF
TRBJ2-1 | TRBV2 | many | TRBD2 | TGTGCCAGCAGTGTCGGGAGGGCCAACAATGAGCAGTTCTTC | CASSVGRANNEQFF
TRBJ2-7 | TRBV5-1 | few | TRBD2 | TGCGCCAGCAGATTTACTAGCGGAGTATCCTACGAGCAGTACTTC | CASRFTSGVSYEQYF
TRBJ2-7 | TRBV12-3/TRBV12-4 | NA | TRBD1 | TGTGCCAGCAGTTCCTGGGACAGGGTGCCCGAGCAGTACTTC | CASSSWDRVPEQYF